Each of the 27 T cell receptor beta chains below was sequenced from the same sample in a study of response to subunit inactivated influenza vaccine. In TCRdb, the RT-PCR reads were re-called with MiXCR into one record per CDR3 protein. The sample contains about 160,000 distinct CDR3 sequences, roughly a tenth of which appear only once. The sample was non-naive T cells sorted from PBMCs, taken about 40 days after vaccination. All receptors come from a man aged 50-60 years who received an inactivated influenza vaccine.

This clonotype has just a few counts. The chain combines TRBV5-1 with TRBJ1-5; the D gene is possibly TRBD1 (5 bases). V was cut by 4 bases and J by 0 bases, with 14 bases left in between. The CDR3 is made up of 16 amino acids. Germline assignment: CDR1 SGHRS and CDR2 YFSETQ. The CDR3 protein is CASSILPGGSNQPQHF. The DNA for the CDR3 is TGCGCCAGCAGCATCCTCCCCGGGGGTAGCAATCAGCCCCAGCATTTT. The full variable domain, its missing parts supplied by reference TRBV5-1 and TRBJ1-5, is KAGVTQTPRYLIKTRGQQVTLSCSPISGHRSVSWYQQTPGQGLQFLFEYFSETQRNKGNFPGRFSGRQFSNSRSEMNVSTLELGDSALYLCASSILPGGSNQPQHFGDGTRLSIL.

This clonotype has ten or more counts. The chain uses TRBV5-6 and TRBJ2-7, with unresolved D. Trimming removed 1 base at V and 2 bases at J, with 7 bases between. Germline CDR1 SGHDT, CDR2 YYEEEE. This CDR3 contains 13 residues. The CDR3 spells CASSLYKTYEQYF. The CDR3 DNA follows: TGTGCCAGCAGCTTGTACAAGACCTACGAGCAGTACTTC.

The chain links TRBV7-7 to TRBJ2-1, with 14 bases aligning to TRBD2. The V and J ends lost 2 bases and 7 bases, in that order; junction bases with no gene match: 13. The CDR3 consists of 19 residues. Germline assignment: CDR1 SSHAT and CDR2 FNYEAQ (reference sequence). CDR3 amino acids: CASSLYPRGTSGRRNEQFF. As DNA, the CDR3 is TGTGCCAGCAGCTTATACCCTCGCGGGACTAGCGGGAGAAGGAATGAGCAGTTCTTC. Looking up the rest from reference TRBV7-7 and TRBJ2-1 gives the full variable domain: GAGVSQSPRYKVTKRGQDVTLRCDPISSHATLYWYQQALGQGPEFLTYFNYEAQPDKSGLPSDRFSAERPEGSISTLTIQRTEQRDSAMYRCASSLYPRGTSGRRNEQFFGPGTRLTVL.

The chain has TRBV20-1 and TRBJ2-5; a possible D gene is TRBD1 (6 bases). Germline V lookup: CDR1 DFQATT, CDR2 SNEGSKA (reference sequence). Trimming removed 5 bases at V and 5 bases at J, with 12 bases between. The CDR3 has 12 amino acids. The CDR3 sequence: CSAPDRMETQYF. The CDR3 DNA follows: TGCAGTGCTCCCGACAGGATGGAGACCCAGTACTTC.

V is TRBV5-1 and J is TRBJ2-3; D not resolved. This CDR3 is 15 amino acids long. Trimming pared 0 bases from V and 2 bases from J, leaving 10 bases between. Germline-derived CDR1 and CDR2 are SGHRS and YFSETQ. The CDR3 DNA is TGCGCCAGCAGCTTGGAAGGCAGGCCCACAGATACGCAGTATTTT. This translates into CASSLEGRPTDTQYF. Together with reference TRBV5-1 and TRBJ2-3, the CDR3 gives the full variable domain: KAGVTQTPRYLIKTRGQQVTLSCSPISGHRSVSWYQQTPGQGLQFLFEYFSETQRNKGNFPGRFSGRQFSNSRSEMNVSTLELGDSALYLCASSLEGRPTDTQYFGPGTRLTVL.

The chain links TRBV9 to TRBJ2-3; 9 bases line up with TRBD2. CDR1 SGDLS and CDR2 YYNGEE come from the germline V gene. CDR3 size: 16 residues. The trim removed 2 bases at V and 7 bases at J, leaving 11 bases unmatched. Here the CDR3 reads CASSVVPSGAGNTQYF. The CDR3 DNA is TGTGCCAGCAGCGTTGTCCCTAGCGGGGCGGGGAATACGCAGTATTTT.

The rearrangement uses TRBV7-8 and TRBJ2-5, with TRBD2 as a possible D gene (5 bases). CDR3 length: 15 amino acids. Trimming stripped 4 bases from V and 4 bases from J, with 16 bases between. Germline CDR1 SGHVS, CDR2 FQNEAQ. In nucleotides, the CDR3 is TGTGCCAGCAGCTCCCTTTCTAGCCCAAGAGAGACCCAGTACTTC. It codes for CASSSLSSPRETQYF.

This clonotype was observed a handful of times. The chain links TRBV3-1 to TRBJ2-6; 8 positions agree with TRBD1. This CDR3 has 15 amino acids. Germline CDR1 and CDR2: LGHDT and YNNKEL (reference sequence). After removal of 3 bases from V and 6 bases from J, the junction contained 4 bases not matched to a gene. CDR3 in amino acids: CASSQQGQAANVLTF. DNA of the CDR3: TGTGCCAGCAGCCAGCAGGGACAGGCGGCCAACGTCCTGACTTTC.

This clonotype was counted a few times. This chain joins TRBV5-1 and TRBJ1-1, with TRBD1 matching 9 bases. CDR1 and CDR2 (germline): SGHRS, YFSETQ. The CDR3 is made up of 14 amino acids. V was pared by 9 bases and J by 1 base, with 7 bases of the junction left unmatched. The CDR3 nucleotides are TGCGCCACCGAAGAGGGACAGGGGAACACTGAAGCTTTCTTT. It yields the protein CATEEGQGNTEAFF.

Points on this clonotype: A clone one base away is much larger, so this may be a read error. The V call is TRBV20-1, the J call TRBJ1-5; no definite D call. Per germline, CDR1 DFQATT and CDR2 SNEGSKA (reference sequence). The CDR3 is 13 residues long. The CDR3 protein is CSARVAVNHPQHF. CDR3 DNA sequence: TGCAGTGCTAGAGTGGCAGTCAATCACCCCCAGCATTTT.

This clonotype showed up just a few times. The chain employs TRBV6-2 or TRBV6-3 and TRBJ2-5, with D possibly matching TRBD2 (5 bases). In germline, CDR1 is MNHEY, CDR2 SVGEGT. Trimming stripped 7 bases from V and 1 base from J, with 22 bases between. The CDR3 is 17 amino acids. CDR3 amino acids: CASNLPPARRIQETQYF. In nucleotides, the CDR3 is TGTGCCAGCAACCTTCCTCCGGCGAGGAGGATCCAAGAGACCCAGTACTTC.

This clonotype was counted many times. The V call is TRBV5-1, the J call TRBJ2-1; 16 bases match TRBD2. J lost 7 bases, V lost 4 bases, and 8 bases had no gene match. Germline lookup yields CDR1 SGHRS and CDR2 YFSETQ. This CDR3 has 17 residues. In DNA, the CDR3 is TGCGCCAGCAGCACCGGGACTAGCGGGGGGGCGAAAAATGAGCAGTTCTTC. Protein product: CASSTGTSGGAKNEQFF.

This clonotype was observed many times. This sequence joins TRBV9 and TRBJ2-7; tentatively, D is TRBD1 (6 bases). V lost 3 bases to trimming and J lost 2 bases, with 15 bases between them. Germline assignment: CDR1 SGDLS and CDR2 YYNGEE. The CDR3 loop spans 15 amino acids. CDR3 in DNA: TGTGCCAGCAGCGCCAACTTTGGGACACCCTACGAGCAGTACTTC. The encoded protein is CASSANFGTPYEQYF.

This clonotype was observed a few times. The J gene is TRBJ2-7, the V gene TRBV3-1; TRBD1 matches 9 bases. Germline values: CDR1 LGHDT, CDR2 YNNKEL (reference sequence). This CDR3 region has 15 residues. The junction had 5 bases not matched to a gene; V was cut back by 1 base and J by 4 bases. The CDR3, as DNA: TGTGCCAGCAGCCAAGGAGACAGGGGGTCGTACGAGCAGTACTTC. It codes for CASSQGDRGSYEQYF.

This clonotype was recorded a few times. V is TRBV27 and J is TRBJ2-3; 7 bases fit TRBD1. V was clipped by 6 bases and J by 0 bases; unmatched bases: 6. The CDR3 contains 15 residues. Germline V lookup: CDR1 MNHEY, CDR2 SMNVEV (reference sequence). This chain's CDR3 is CASSRRGQSTDTQYF. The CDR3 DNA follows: TGTGCCAGCAGCCGCCGGGGACAGAGCACAGATACGCAGTATTTT.

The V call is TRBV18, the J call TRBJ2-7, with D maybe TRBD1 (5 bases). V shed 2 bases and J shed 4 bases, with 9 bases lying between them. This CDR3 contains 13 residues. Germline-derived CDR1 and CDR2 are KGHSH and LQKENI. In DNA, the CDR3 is TGTGCCAGCTCACCAGGTCCAGGGTACGAGCAGTACTTC. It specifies CASSPGPGYEQYF. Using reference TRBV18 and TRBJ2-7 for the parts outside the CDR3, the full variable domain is NAGVMQNPRHLVRRRGQEARLRCSPMKGHSHVYWYRQLPEEGLKFMVYLQKENIIDESGMPKERFSAEFPKEGPSILRIQQVVRGDSAAYFCASSPGPGYEQYFGPGTRLTVT.

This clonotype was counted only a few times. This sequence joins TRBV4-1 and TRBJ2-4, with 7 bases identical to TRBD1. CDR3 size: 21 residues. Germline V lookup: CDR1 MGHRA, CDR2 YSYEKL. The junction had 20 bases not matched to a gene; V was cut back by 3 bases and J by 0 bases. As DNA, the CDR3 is TGCGCCAGCAGCCAGTCATGGGTGAGGCGGGCGACAGGGTTAGCCAAAAACATTCAGTACTTC. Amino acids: CASSQSWVRRATGLAKNIQYF.

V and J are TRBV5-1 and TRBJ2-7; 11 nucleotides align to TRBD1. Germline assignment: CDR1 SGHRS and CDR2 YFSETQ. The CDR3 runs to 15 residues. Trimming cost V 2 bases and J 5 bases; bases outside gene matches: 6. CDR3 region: CASSFRGQGADEQYF. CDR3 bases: TGCGCCAGCAGCTTCAGAGGACAGGGGGCGGACGAGCAGTACTTC.

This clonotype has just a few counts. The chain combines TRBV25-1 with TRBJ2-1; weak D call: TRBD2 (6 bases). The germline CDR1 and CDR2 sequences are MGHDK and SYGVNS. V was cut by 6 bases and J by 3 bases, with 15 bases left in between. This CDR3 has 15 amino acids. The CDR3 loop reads CASSGYSGNYNEQFF. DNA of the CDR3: TGTGCCAGCAGCGGCTATAGCGGAAACTACAATGAGCAGTTCTTC.

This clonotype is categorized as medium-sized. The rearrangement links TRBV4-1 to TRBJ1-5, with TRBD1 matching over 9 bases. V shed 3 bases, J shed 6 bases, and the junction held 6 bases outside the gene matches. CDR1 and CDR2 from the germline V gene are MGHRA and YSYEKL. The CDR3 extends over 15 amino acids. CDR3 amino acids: CASSQAGQGGQPQHF. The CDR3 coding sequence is TGCGCCAGCAGCCAGGCGGGACAGGGAGGTCAGCCCCAGCATTTT.

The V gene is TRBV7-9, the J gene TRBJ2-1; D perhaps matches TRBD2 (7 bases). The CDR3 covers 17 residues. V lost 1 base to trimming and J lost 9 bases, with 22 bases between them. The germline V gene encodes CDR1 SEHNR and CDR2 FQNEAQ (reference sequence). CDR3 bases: TGTGCCAGCAGCTTAGACCACGGGGGGCCCTCCTCAGGTGAGCAGTTCTTC. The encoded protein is CASSLDHGGPSSGEQFF.

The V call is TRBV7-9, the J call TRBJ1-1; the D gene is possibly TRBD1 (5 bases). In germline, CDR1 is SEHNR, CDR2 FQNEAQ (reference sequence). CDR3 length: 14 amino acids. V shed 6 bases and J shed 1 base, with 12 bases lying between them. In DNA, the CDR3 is TGTGCCAGCAGGTGGGGACCAGGGAACACTGAAGCTTTCTTT. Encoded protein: CASRWGPGNTEAFF.

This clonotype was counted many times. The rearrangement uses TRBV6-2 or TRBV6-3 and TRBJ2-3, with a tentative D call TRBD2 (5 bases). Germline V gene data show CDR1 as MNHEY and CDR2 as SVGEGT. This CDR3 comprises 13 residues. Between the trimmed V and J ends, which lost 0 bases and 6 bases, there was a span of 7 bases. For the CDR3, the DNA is TGTGCCAGCAGTTACTCGGGAGTGGATACGCAGTATTTT. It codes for CASSYSGVDTQYF.

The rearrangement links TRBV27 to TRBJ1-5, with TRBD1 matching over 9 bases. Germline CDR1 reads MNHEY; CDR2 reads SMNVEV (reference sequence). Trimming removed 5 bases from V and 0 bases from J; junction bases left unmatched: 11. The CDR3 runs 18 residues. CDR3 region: CASSRTGGETYSNQPQHF. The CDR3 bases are TGTGCCAGCAGTAGAACAGGGGGCGAAACTTATAGCAATCAGCCCCAGCATTTT.

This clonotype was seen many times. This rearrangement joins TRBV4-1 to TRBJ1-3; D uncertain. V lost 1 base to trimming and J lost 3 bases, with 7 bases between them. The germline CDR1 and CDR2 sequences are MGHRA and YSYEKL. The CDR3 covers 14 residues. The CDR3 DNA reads TGCGCCAGCAGCCAAGCTGGGATTGGAAACACCATATATTTT. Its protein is CASSQAGIGNTIYF.

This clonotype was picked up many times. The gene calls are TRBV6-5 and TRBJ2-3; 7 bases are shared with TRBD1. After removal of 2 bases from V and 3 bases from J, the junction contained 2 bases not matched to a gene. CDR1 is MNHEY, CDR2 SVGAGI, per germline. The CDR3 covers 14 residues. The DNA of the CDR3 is TGTGCCAGCAGTTACAACAGGGGAACAGATACGCAGTATTTT. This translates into CASSYNRGTDTQYF.

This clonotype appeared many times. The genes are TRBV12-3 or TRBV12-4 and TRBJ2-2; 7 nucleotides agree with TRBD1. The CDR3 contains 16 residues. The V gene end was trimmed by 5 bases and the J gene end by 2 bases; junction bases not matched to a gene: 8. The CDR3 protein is CASSDAGGLNTGELFF. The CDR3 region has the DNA TGTGCCAGCAGTGACGCAGGGGGTCTAAACACCGGGGAGCTGTTTTTT.